This T cell receptor (beta chain) was sequenced during a study of T cell repertoires in cytomegalovirus infection. As for the study in general: Public TCR beta signatures provided an indication of both CMV infection and a matching HLA type. Findings of the study overall: Predominance within the ex vivo response was attributable to HLA-C-restricted CMV-specific TCR beta clonotypes.

This clonotype was recorded once. Its antigen remains unidentified. At one end the junction does not follow the germline gene, possibly because of a read error. Looked up from germline, CDR1 is LGHNA and CDR2 is YSLEER. The CDR3 consists of 17 residues. TCRdb called the reads again in MiXCR, with one record for every CDR3 protein. The table lists about 47,000 distinct CDR3 sequences, under 20% of them singletons. The receptor was isolated from a human donor in good health (CMV status not recorded). Some clones in this sample may be carry-over from other donors' samples. The sample consisted of CD8+ T cells from cultured PBMCs, taken from culture after CMV antigen stimulation. The chain carries TRBV4-3 and TRBJ2-3; tentatively, D is TRBD1 or TRBD2 (5 bases each). The CDR3 here is CVSSQDRGGIFTDTQYF. DNA for the CDR3: TGCGTCAGCAGCCAAGATCGTGGGGGTATCTTCACAGATACGCAGTATTTT.